Below are 24 T cell receptor beta chains sequenced from a single sample in a study of tumor and adjacent non-tumor tissue in lung cancer listed by TCRdb under 2018. RNA was extracted from bulk unsorted tissue and checked for quality with a NanoDrop ND-1000 and an Agilent 2100. For the normal lung samples, distant non-tumor tissue was collected more than 3 cm away from the tumor edge. Libraries were built with multiplex PCR. TCRdb shows the sequencer as Illumina HiSeq 2500. TCRbeta libraries were constructed through three rounds of nested PCR with primers (Table S4) according to protocols adapted from ARM-PCR. TCRdb passed the public sequencing reads through fastp at Q25 and MiXCR, retaining productive beta sequences. When rows share a CDR3 protein, they turn into one entry using the most common DNA and genes. This sample comprises 65,000 to 75,000 distinct CDR3 sequences, approximately 73% of them detected only once. More than 40% of the sample is in the top ten clones.

Specimen: distant non-tumor lung tissue. The source of these receptors is a man aged 55 to 70 with non-small cell lung cancer.

The chain carries TRBV6-1 and TRBJ2-1; D may be TRBD1 or TRBD2 (5 bases each). Germline V gene data show CDR1 as MNHNS and CDR2 as SASEGT. This CDR3 contains 17 residues. V was pared by 7 bases and J by 6 bases, with 25 bases between. CDR3 sequence (DNA): TGTGCCAGCAATCCTCGACGGGGACGGGTGAATACCAATGAGCAGTTCTTC. It encodes CASNPRRGRVNTNEQFF.

Remarks on this clonotype: The junction departs from germline at one end; a sequencing error may be responsible. This chain uses TRBV6-1 with TRBJ2-6; D might be TRBD2 (5 bases). CDR1 is MNHNS and CDR2 is SASEGT in the germline V gene. The CDR3 loop spans 15 amino acids. The CDR3 region is CASGEGGGGANVLTF. CDR3 nucleotide sequence: TGTGCCAGCGGTGAAGGAGGAGGAGGGGCCAACGTCCTGACTTTC.

To note about this clonotype: A junction boundary mismatches the germline segment, possibly from a read error. The chain has TRBV11-2 and TRBJ2-2, with 7 bases matching TRBD2. This CDR3 comprises 17 residues. Germline CDR1 and CDR2: SGHAT and FQNNGV. This CDR3 reads CTSSSWFLAGVTGELFF. The CDR3 DNA reads TGTACCAGCAGCTCATGGTTTTTGGCGGGAGTCACCGGGGAGCTGTTTTTT.

Comment on this clonotype: The limits of the CDR3 on the DNA are not certain, so only TCRdb's listed CDR3 is given. This rearrangement joins TRBV6-1 to TRBJ1-2; TRBD1 reflects the table's D call only, with no check against the DNA. Per the germline V gene, CDR1 is MNHNS and CDR2 is SASEGT. The CDR3 totals 15 residues, both ends included. CDR3 sequence: CASSVVAEGAYGYTF.

Points on this clonotype: One junction end disagrees with the germline gene, perhaps due to a read error. The J gene is TRBJ2-6, the V gene TRBV11-2, with D tentatively TRBD1 (6 bases). The germline V gene encodes CDR1 SGHAT and CDR2 FQNNGV. CDR3 length: 17 amino acids. The CDR3 loop is CASSFYQGGTGANVMTF. The CDR3, as DNA: TGTGCCAGTAGCTTCTACCAAGGGGGAACTGGGGCCAACGTCATGACTTTC.

In regard to this clonotype: A read error may produce the germline difference seen at one junction end. J is TRBJ1-5 and V is TRBV12-3 or TRBV12-4; 7 nucleotides line up with TRBD1. This CDR3 is 15 amino acids long. The CDR3 bases are TGTGTCAGCACTCGACTTGGACAGGGCAATCAGCCCCAGCATTTT. Its translation is CVSTRLGQGNQPQHF.

The chain links TRBV5-4 to TRBJ2-1, with 11 bases matching TRBD2. This CDR3 region has 15 residues. CDR1 and CDR2 (germline): SGHNT, YYREEE (reference sequence). J was trimmed by 5 bases and V by 1 base; bases with no gene match: 2. The CDR3 is CASSLRLAGNNEQFF. The CDR3 DNA is TGTGCCAGCAGCTTGAGACTAGCGGGGAACAATGAGCAGTTCTTC.

This clonotype was detected ten times or more. The chain uses TRBV7-8 and TRBJ1-1; TRBD1 aligns across 7 bases. This CDR3 has 17 residues. The J segment lost 2 bases and the V segment lost 1 base, leaving 10 bases of the junction unmatched. Germline values: CDR1 SGHVS, CDR2 FQNEAQ. In nucleotides, the CDR3 is TGTGCCAGCAGCTTAGATGGGGACAGCTGGGGAAACACTGAAGCTTTCTTT. Residues: CASSLDGDSWGNTEAFF.

Turning to this clonotype: Compared with germline, one end of the junction differs, possibly owing to a read error. The genes are TRBV6-1 and TRBJ2-1, with 13 bases identical to TRBD2. The germline CDR1 and CDR2 sequences are MNHNS and SASEGT. This CDR3 comprises 16 residues. CDR3: CATSDRTSGRFSEQFF. In DNA form, the CDR3 reads TGTGCCACCAGTGACAGGACTAGCGGGAGATTCAGTGAGCAGTTCTTC.

In this sample, this clonotype turned up a few times. Possible read error: a much larger clone is one base away. The chain uses TRBV21-1 and TRBJ2-7. TRBV21-1 is listed as a pseudogene. The CDR3 runs to 12 residues. The CDR3 protein is CTSSKESDEQYF. In DNA, the CDR3 is TGTACCAGCAGCAAAGAAAGCGACGAGCAGTACTTC.

As regards this clonotype: The CDR3 does not end in the conserved phenylalanine or tryptophan, so this is likely a read error. The DNA is left out, because the CDR3 cannot be placed on it with certainty; the CDR3 is given as TCRdb lists it. The chain joins TRBV5-1 to TRBJ1-2; the D call of TRBD1 is as the table states it, not checked on the DNA. Germline-derived CDR1 and CDR2 are SGHRS and YFSETQ. The CDR3 is 14 residues long, counting both termini. CDR3 sequence reads: CTSSLAGQGYGYAL.

This clonotype was found many times. This chain's CDR3 is CTSSQELAWPTDTQYF. The CDR3 DNA sequence: TGCACCAGCAGCCAAGAACTAGCGTGGCCCACAGATACGCAGTATTTT. V is TRBV1 and J is TRBJ2-3. TRBV1 is a pseudogene. CDR3 size: 16 residues.

As concerns this clonotype: At one end the junction does not follow the germline gene, possibly because of a read error. The chain links TRBV5-5 to TRBJ2-3, with D tentatively TRBD2 (5 bases). The CDR3 has 15 amino acids. Germline loops: CDR1 SGHKS, CDR2 YYEKEE (reference sequence). The CDR3 protein is CACSRWGERPETRYF. The CDR3 DNA follows: TGTGCCTGCAGCCGGTGGGGAGAGCGGCCAGAAACGCGGTATTTT.

This clonotype was counted many times. The chain joins TRBV28 to TRBJ2-1, with D tentatively TRBD1 (6 bases). This CDR3 region has 16 residues. CDR1 MDHEN and CDR2 SYDVKM come from the germline V gene. V shed 1 base and J shed 6 bases, with 16 bases lying between them. CDR3 coding DNA: TGTGCCAGCAGTTTATCTTTAGGGACACTTCTCAATGAGCAGTTCTTC. Translated: CASSLSLGTLLNEQFF.

The chain links TRBV29-1 to TRBJ2-3, with 8 bases fitting TRBD2. CDR1 and CDR2 from the germline V gene are SQVTM and ANQGSEA. This CDR3 is 11 amino acids long. CDR3 in DNA: TGCGGCGGGGGGAGCACAGATACGCAGTATTTT. This translates into CGGGSTDTQYF.

A word on this clonotype: This may arise from a read error, as a much more abundant clone is one base away. V is TRBV28 and J is TRBJ1-1; D gene ambiguous. Germline loops: CDR1 MDHEN, CDR2 SYDVKM. This CDR3 has 14 amino acids. V dropped 5 bases and J dropped 0 bases, with 10 bases sitting between them. DNA of the CDR3: TGTGCCAGCAGTATTGAGCTGGTGAACACTGAAGCTTTCTTT. This translates into CASSIELVNTEAFF.

About this clonotype itself: One end of the junction fails to match germline, which may point to a read error. The chain has TRBV20-1 and TRBJ2-1, with 15 bases fitting TRBD2. Per germline, CDR1 DFQATT and CDR2 SNEGSKA (reference sequence). CDR3 size: 18 residues. The CDR3 region is CSTEPGLAGGPWGNDQFF. In nucleotides, the CDR3 is TGCAGTACTGAACCGGGACTAGCGGGAGGCCCATGGGGCAATGACCAGTTCTTC.

Concerning this clonotype: Possible read error: a much larger clone is one base away. The chain carries TRBV28 and TRBJ2-5; D unresolved. Germline values: CDR1 MDHEN, CDR2 SYDVKM. This CDR3 comprises 13 residues. V was clipped by 2 bases and J by 7 bases, with 11 bases between them. The CDR3 spells CASSLPSHGTQYF. The CDR3 DNA reads as TGTGCCAGCAGTTTACCCAGCCATGGGACCCAGTACTTC.

On this clonotype itself: One end of the junction is discordant with germline, which a read error may explain. The chain is built from TRBV11-1 and TRBJ2-3; 11 bases are a match to TRBD2. Germline V gene sequence: CDR1 SGHAT, CDR2 FQDESV (reference sequence). The CDR3 runs to 16 residues. CDR3 sequence (DNA): TGTGTCAGCAGCTTGACTAGCGGGGCCGGCACAGATACACAGTATTTT. Translation gives CVSSLTSGAGTDTQYF.

About this clonotype: One junction end does not reproduce the germline sequence, and a read error may be involved. This chain joins TRBV15 and TRBJ1-1, with 9 bases identical to TRBD1. Germline V gene data show CDR1 as LNHNV and CDR2 as YYDKDF (reference sequence). The CDR3 contains 17 residues. The CDR3 bases are TGTGCCACCAGCCCGCGGCGGACAGGGGCCACGAACACTGAAGTTTCCTTT. Residues: CATSPRRTGATNTEVSF.

For this clonotype: This likely comes from a read error, as the CDR3 has no conserved phenylalanine or tryptophan at its end. J is TRBJ2-7 and V is TRBV11-2, with D possibly matching TRBD2 (5 bases). The CDR3 consists of 14 residues. Germline values: CDR1 SGHAT, CDR2 FQNNGV. CDR3 amino acids: CVSSLASGIYEQYY. The CDR3 nucleotides read TGTGTCAGCAGCTTAGCATCCGGGATCTACGAGCAGTACTAC.

This clonotype came up many times. This sequence joins TRBV7-9 and TRBJ1-3; D is ambiguous. Germline V lookup: CDR1 SEHNR, CDR2 FQNEAQ (reference sequence). The CDR3 consists of 14 residues. Trimming pared 5 bases from V and 0 bases from J, leaving 8 bases between. The CDR3 DNA is TGTGCCAGCAGCCCCCAGCCCTCTGGAAACACCATATATTTT. Its protein is CASSPQPSGNTIYF.

As to this clonotype: Mismatch with germline at one junction end may stem from a read error. V usage is TRBV29-1 and J usage is TRBJ1-2, with D unresolved. Germline assignment: CDR1 SQVTM and CDR2 ANQGSEA. CDR3 length equals 11 residues. CDR3 residues: CSVPVYYGYSF. The CDR3, as DNA: TGCAGCGTTCCGGTGTACTATGGCTACAGCTTC.

In the case of this clonotype: The germline gene is not matched at one end of the junction; a read error may be the cause. The chain is built from TRBV12-3 or TRBV12-4 and TRBJ2-7; D is unclear. This CDR3 comprises 11 residues. The CDR3 spells CASSSSYEQYF. CDR3 DNA: TGTGCCAGTAGTTCATCCTACGAGCAGTACTTC.